This section outlines one TCR beta chain sequence together with its context. Its antigen is currently unknown. The data were taken from a study of cytomegalovirus exposure and HLA in healthy donors. Study-level points and caveats: The CMV antigen specificity of three CMV-associated chains was confirmed through in vitro analysis.

V trimming: 3 bases; J trimming: 4 bases; junction bases outside the gene matches: 6. In germline, CDR1 is SGDLS, CDR2 YYNGEE. The CDR3 runs 15 residues. Profiled with immunoSEQ multiplex PCR; TCRdb holds only in-frame clones, not every one. Here the sample spans about 180,000 clones, around 85% being singletons. The sequenced material came from PBMCs. The genes are TRBV9 and TRBJ2-2, with 7 bases matching TRBD1. This clonotype was sampled from a man younger than 35 in good health and CMV-seropositive. The CDR3 coding sequence is TGTGCCAGCAGCGGGCCGGGACAGATCACCGGGGAGCTGTTTTTT. Protein sequence: CASSGPGQITGELFF.